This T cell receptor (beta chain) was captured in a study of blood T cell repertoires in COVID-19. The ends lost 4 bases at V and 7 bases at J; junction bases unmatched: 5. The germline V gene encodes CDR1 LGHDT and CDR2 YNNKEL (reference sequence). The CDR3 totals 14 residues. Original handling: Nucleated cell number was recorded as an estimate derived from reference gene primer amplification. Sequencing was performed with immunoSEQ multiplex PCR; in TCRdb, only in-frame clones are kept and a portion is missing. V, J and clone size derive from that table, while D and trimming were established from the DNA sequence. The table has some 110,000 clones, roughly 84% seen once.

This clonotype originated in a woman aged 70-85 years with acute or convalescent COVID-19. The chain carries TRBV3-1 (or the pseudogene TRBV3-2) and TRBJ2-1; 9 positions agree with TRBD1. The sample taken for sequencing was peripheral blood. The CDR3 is CASSPRGQGNEQFF. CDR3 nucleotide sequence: TGTGCCAGCAGCCCCCGAGGACAGGGGAATGAGCAGTTCTTC.